Ten or more counts support the clone carrying this T cell receptor (beta chain). What it binds is unknown. This sample is drawn from a study of neurological immune-mediated disorders. CDR1 is KGHSH and CDR2 is LQKENI in the germline V gene. Trimming removed 3 bases from V and 2 bases from J, with 14 bases in between. This CDR3 is 15 amino acids long. TCRdb re-analysed the 5' RACE reads in MiXCR, keeping a single row per CDR3 protein. This repertoire shows approximately 82,000 distinct CDR3 sequences, just over 2.5% found once; its top ten account for 1.1%. General study results and limits: Repertoires from 18 of 34 multiple sclerosis patients grouped phylogenetically into a related-CDR3 cluster, suggesting a possible signature.

Specimen: PBMCs. The TCR originated in a woman between 25 and 40 years old with multiple sclerosis. The chain is built from TRBV18 and TRBJ2-7; tentative D call: TRBD2 (6 bases). As DNA, the CDR3 is TGTGCCAGCTCACCGGACGACGGGAGCCCCTACGAGCAGTACTTC. It yields the protein CASSPDDGSPYEQYF.